The 7 T cell receptor beta chains given below trace back to one sample, sequenced in a study of technical replicates of blood from a few donors. Method: immunoSEQ multiplex PCR; TCRdb's copy keeps in-frame clones and lacks some. The repertoire holds tens of thousands of clones, around four fifths seen once, with around 4% in the top ten. Sequencing input: PBMCs. Receptors originate from a human donor in good health. Some clones in this sample may be carry-over from other donors' samples.

This sequence joins TRBV9 and TRBJ1-1, with a weak D call TRBD1 (6 bases). The CDR3 is 16 amino acids. V lost 4 bases, J lost 4 bases, and 20 bases lay in between. Germline CDR1 SGDLS, CDR2 YYNGEE. CDR3 sequence: CASSPGGGRQITEAFF. The CDR3 DNA is TGTGCCAGCAGCCCAGGCGGGGGCAGGCAAATCACTGAAGCTTTCTTT.

This sequence joins TRBV30 and TRBJ1-2; weak D call: TRBD1 (6 bases). The germline gives CDR1 GTSNPN, CDR2 SVGIG (reference sequence). Deletions cut 0 bases from V and 7 bases from J, with 18 bases between. CDR3 length equals 15 residues. CDR3 bases: TGTGCCTGGAGTGTTGGTCAGGGGTTTGTCGGTGGCTACACCTTC. This encodes CAWSVGQGFVGGYTF. Based on the CDR3 plus reference TRBV30 and TRBJ1-2, the full variable domain is SQTIHQWPATLVQPVGSPLSLECTVEGTSNPNLYWYRQAAGRGLQLLFYSVGIGQISSEVPQNLSASRPQDRQFILSSKKLLLSDSGFYLCAWSVGQGFVGGYTFGSGTRLTVV.

The V and J genes are TRBV6-5 and TRBJ1-3, with TRBD1 matching over 7 bases. Losses at the gene ends were 2 bases for V and 7 bases for J; bases not matched to a gene: 5. Germline V gives CDR1 MNHEY, CDR2 SVGAGI. The CDR3 has 14 residues. The DNA of the CDR3 is TGTGCCAGCAGTTACCGACAGGGTTGGAACACCATATATTTT. It encodes CASSYRQGWNTIYF.

This chain links TRBV27 with TRBJ2-7, with D perhaps TRBD2 (5 bases). The ends were cut back, 8 bases at V and 5 bases at J, with 19 bases in the middle. The CDR3 has 14 amino acids. CDR1 and CDR2 from the germline V gene are MNHEY and SMNVEV (reference sequence). CDR3: CASGHRGSLHEQYF. The CDR3 DNA sequence: TGTGCCAGCGGTCACAGAGGGTCCCTACACGAGCAGTACTTC.

This clone was counted a single time. CDR3 residues: CASSVDRGQNSPLHF. The CDR3 DNA sequence: TGCGCCAGCAGCGTGGACAGGGGCCAGAATTCACCCCTCCACTTT. The chain couples TRBV5-1 to TRBJ1-6; 9 nucleotides agree with TRBD1. From germline, CDR1 is SGHRS and CDR2 YFSETQ. The ends lost 4 bases at V and 7 bases at J; junction bases unmatched: 6. The CDR3 is 15 amino acids.

The chain uses TRBV4-1 and TRBJ2-5, with 11 bases fitting TRBD2. Germline-derived CDR1 and CDR2 are MGHRA and YSYEKL. J gave up 4 bases and V 4 bases, and 11 bases lay outside the gene matches. This CDR3 contains 17 residues. Here the CDR3 reads CASSLGTSGSPRETQYF. CDR3 bases: TGCGCCAGCAGCCTGGGGACTAGCGGTTCCCCGAGAGAGACCCAGTACTTC.

The rearrangement uses TRBV21-1 and TRBJ2-2; the table's D call, TRBD2, has no DNA check behind it. TRBV21-1 constitutes a pseudogene. This CDR3 comprises 16 residues. This chain's CDR3 is CASSKSTSGATGELFF. DNA of the CDR3: TGTGCCAGCAGCAAAAGCACTAGCGGGGCAACCGGGGAGCTGTTTTTT.